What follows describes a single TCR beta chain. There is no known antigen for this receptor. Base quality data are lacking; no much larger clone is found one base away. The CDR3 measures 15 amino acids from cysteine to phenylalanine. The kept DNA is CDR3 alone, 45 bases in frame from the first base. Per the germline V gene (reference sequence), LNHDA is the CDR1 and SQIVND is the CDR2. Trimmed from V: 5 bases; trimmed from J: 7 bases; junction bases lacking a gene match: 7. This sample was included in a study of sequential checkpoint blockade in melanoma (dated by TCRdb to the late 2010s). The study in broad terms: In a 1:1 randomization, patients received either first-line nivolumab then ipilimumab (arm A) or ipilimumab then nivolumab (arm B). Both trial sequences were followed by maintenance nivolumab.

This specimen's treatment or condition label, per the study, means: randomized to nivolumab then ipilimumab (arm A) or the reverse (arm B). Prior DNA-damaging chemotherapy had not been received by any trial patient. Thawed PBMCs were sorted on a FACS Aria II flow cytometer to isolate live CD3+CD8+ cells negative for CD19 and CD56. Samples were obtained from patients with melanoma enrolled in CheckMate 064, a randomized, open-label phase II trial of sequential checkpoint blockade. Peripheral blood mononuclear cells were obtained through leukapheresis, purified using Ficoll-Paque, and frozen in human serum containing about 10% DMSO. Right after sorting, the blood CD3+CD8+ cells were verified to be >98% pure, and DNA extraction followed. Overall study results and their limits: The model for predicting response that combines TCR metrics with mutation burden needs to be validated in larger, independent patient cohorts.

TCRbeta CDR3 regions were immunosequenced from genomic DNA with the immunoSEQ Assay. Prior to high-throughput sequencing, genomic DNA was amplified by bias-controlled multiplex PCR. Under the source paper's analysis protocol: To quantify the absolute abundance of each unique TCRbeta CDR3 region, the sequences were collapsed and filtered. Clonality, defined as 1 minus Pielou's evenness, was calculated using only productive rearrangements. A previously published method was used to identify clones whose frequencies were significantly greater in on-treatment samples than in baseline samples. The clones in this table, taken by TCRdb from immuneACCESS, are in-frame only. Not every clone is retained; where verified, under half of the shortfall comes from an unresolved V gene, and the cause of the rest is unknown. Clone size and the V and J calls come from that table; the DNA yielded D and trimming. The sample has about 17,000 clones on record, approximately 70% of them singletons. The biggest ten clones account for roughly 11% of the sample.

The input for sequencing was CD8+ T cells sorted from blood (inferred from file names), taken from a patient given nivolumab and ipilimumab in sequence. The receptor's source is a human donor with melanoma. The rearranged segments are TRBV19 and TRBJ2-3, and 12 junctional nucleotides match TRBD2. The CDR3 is CASSLGLAGIYTQYF. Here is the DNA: TGTGCCAGTAGTCTAGGACTAGCGGGGATTTATACGCAGTATTTT.